Described below is a single T cell receptor (beta chain) sequence and its context. The CDR3 sequence is 16 residues long. From germline, CDR1 is SGHAT and CDR2 FQNNGV. The V end was cut by 1 base, the J end by 4 bases, with 16 bases between. Naive CD8 cells lacked CD45RO, underwent positive selection for CCR7 and left out terminally differentiated effector memory CD45RA+ cells. This entry belongs to a study of shared clonotypes between healthy human individuals. Here immunoSEQ multiplex PCR was the method, and the copy in TCRdb shows in-frame clones only, minus some. The sample holds hundreds of thousands of clones, roughly 95% seen once.

Input material: naive CD8+ T cells sorted from blood. The rearrangement links TRBV11-2 to TRBJ1-1; the D is unclear. This clonotype originated in a woman aged 25 to 45 in good health. The CDR3 loop reads CASSLGPPGLLTEAFF. The DNA for the CDR3 is TGTGCCAGCAGCTTAGGCCCTCCAGGATTACTCACTGAAGCTTTCTTT. Based on the CDR3 plus reference TRBV11-2 and TRBJ1-1, the full variable domain is EAGVAQSPRYKIIEKRQSVAFWCNPISGHATLYWYQQILGQGPKLLIQFQNNGVVDDSQLPKDRFSAERLKGVDSTLKIQPAKLEDSAVYLCASSLGPPGLLTEAFFGQGTRLTVV.